The 27 T cell receptor beta chains in this list originate from one sample, sequenced in a study of blood T cells in healthy people across ages. A second about 6 to 12 cycle PCR used barcoded and J-beta primers. TCRdb reprocessed the 5' RACE reads via MiXCR and lists one record per CDR3 protein. The sample holds roughly 1,500,000 distinct CDR3 sequences; 30% to 40% are singletons and the top ten take about 11%. The sample was blood. All receptors derive from a woman between 25 and 40 years old in good health.

This clonotype was seen more than once but under ten times. The gene calls are TRBV6-6 and TRBJ2-3; D remains ambiguous. Germline CDR1 MNHNY, CDR2 SVGAGI (reference sequence). V dropped 3 bases and J dropped 2 bases, with 18 bases sitting between them. The CDR3 covers 17 residues. CDR3 in DNA: TGTGCCAGCAGTTATGGTACCCAATTGCCTGTCACAGATACGCAGTATTTT. Amino acid sequence: CASSYGTQLPVTDTQYF.

This clonotype has only a few counts. The chain employs TRBV27 and TRBJ2-1; TRBD2 might be the D (6 bases). The CDR3 is made up of 15 amino acids. Germline CDR1 and CDR2: MNHEY and SMNVEV (reference sequence). Deletions cut 2 bases from V and 9 bases from J, with 17 bases between. CDR3 sequence reads: CASSLAPRAGSEQFF. CDR3 DNA: TGTGCCAGCAGTTTAGCCCCCAGGGCGGGAAGTGAGCAGTTCTTC.

This clonotype has a single count. The chain joins TRBV29-1 to TRBJ1-5, with a weak D call TRBD1 (6 bases). CDR1 is SQVTM, CDR2 ANQGSEA, per germline. This CDR3 comprises 12 residues. With 4 bases removed from V and 5 bases from J, the gap between germline ends came to 9 bases. The CDR3 nucleotides are TGCAGCGTTGCGGAGGGGGATCAGCCCCAGCATTTT. Translated: CSVAEGDQPQHF.

This clonotype was counted only a few times. The genes are TRBV20-1 and TRBJ2-3; 7 bases map to TRBD2. The CDR3 has 16 amino acids. Germline-derived CDR1 and CDR2 are DFQATT and SNEGSKA (reference sequence). Germline trimming cut 2 bases from V and 3 bases from J; bases unmatched to any gene: 11. CDR3 in DNA: TGCAGTGCTAGACATGAGGGCGGGAGAGGGACAGATACGCAGTATTTT. Protein: CSARHEGGRGTDTQYF.

This clonotype was observed a handful of times. V is TRBV9 and J is TRBJ2-7, with 8 bases identical to TRBD2. This CDR3 contains 16 residues. V gave up 4 bases and J gave up 5 bases; unmatched junction bases: 14. Germline V gives CDR1 SGDLS, CDR2 YYNGEE. In nucleotides, the CDR3 is TGTGCCAGCAGCCCGCTCGGGGGCAGCGGGAGTGACGAGCAGTACTTC. This sequence encodes CASSPLGGSGSDEQYF. The whole variable domain, filled in from reference TRBV9 and TRBJ2-7, reads DSGVTQTPKHLITATGQRVTLRCSPRSGDLSVYWYQQSLDQGLQFLIQYYNGEERAKGNILERFSAQQFPDLHSELNLSSLELGDSALYFCASSPLGGSGSDEQYFGPGTRLTVT.

This clonotype turned up a few times. The rearrangement joins TRBV30 to TRBJ1-1; TRBD1 aligns across 8 bases. Per germline, CDR1 GTSNPN and CDR2 SVGIG (reference sequence). J was trimmed by 4 bases and V by 3 bases; bases with no gene match: 7. The CDR3 is made up of 14 amino acids. CDR3: CAWRPTGVFTEAFF. CDR3 in DNA: TGTGCCTGGAGACCGACAGGGGTATTCACTGAAGCTTTCTTT. Full variable domain (rest looked up from reference TRBV30 and TRBJ1-1): SQTIHQWPATLVQPVGSPLSLECTVEGTSNPNLYWYRQAAGRGLQLLFYSVGIGQISSEVPQNLSASRPQDRQFILSSKKLLLSDSGFYLCAWRPTGVFTEAFFGQGTRLTVV.

For this clonotype: Possible read error: a much larger clone is one base away. V and J are TRBV10-3 and TRBJ2-7; D gene unclear. This CDR3 spans 16 amino acids. The germline V gene encodes CDR1 ENHRY and CDR2 SYGVKD. CDR3 sequence reads: CTIRTGRNLNLGEQYF. The CDR3 DNA sequence: TGTACCATCAGGACCGGACGGAATCTTAACTTGGGCGAGCAGTACTTC.

This clonotype was detected a few times. The V gene is TRBV13, the J gene TRBJ2-1; maybe TRBD2 (6 bases). There are 17 residues in the CDR3. The ends were cut back, 0 bases at V and 0 bases at J, with 12 bases in the middle. Germline CDR1 is PRHDT and CDR2 is FYEKMQ (reference sequence). CDR3 sequence: CASSLGGNSGSYNEQFF. The CDR3 bases are TGTGCCAGCAGCTTAGGTGGGAATAGCGGCTCCTACAATGAGCAGTTCTTC.

The rearrangement uses TRBV7-9 and TRBJ2-3; TRBD2 matches 9 bases. Germline assignment: CDR1 SEHNR and CDR2 FQNEAQ (reference sequence). CDR3 length: 17 amino acids. The junction had 8 bases not matched to a gene; V was cut back by 2 bases and J by 2 bases. The CDR3 region has the DNA TGTGCCAGCAGCTTAAGGGAGGTAGCGGGGGTCACAGATACGCAGTATTTT. Its protein is CASSLREVAGVTDTQYF.

The gene calls are TRBV20-1 and TRBJ1-2; 7 nucleotides line up with TRBD1. The CDR3 is 16 amino acids. Germline trimming cut 4 bases from V and 5 bases from J; bases unmatched to any gene: 16. Germline CDR1 and CDR2: DFQATT and SNEGSKA (reference sequence). CDR3 residues: CSATDRLWSLGYGYTF. CDR3 coding DNA: TGCAGTGCTACGGACAGGCTGTGGTCTTTGGGGTATGGCTACACCTTC.

The chain employs TRBV12-3 or TRBV12-4 and TRBJ1-2, with D tentatively TRBD1 (5 bases). Trimming took off 8 bases at V and 4 bases at J, with 17 bases between the two ends. CDR3 length equals 14 residues. The CDR3 is CASSTQGRVYGYTF. DNA of the CDR3: TGTGCCAGCTCTACTCAGGGAAGGGTCTATGGCTACACCTTC.

This clonotype was picked up many times. The CDR3 nucleotides are TGTGCCAGCAGTTTGCGAATGGACGAGCAGTACTTC. It is translated as CASSLRMDEQYF. The J gene is TRBJ2-7, the V gene TRBV28; D is undetermined. V lost 3 bases, J lost 5 bases, and 8 bases lay in between. Looked up from germline, CDR1 is MDHEN and CDR2 is SYDVKM. The CDR3 has 12 amino acids.

In this sample, this clonotype turned up many times. V and J are TRBV12-3 or TRBV12-4 and TRBJ2-7; D is unclear. The CDR3 sequence is 13 residues long. The V and J ends lost 0 bases and 3 bases respectively, with 6 bases between them. The CDR3 coding sequence is TGTGCCAGCAGTTTAGCGCAGAACTACGAGCAGTACTTC. It is translated as CASSLAQNYEQYF.

The chain has TRBV20-1 and TRBJ2-7; D ambiguous. V was clipped by 5 bases and J by 5 bases, with 13 bases between them. The V gene's germline CDR1 is DFQATT and CDR2 SNEGSKA (reference sequence). The CDR3 length is 12 residues. The CDR3 here is CSAWSRADEQYF. The CDR3 bases are TGCAGTGCTTGGAGCCGGGCAGACGAGCAGTACTTC.

V is TRBV7-9 and J is TRBJ2-5; TRBD1 is a possible D gene (6 bases). Germline V gene data show CDR1 as SEHNR and CDR2 as FQNEAQ (reference sequence). The CDR3 consists of 14 residues. V was clipped by 5 bases and J by 2 bases, with 12 bases between them. CDR3 in amino acids: CASSHGTLQETQYF. CDR3 bases: TGTGCCAGCAGCCACGGGACATTACAAGAGACCCAGTACTTC.

This clonotype was detected only a few times. The genes are TRBV9 and TRBJ2-3; 8 positions agree with TRBD2. With V trimmed by 4 bases and J by 6 bases, 16 bases remained unmatched. The V gene's germline CDR1 is SGDLS and CDR2 YYNGEE. The CDR3 is made up of 17 amino acids. In DNA form, the CDR3 reads TGTGCCAGCAGCCCCCGTCAGGGGCGGGGGGCCTCCGATACGCAGTATTTT. It is translated as CASSPRQGRGASDTQYF.

Written as DNA, the CDR3 is TGCAGTGCCCCCGACAGGGGAGGGCAAGAAGCTTTCTTT. Encoded protein: CSAPDRGGQEAFF. The rearrangement joins TRBV20-1 to TRBJ1-1; TRBD1 matches 8 bases. V gave up 6 bases and J gave up 8 bases; unmatched junction bases: 11. CDR3 length equals 13 residues. The germline V gene has CDR1 DFQATT and CDR2 SNEGSKA (reference sequence).

Only a few counts were recorded for this clonotype. The V and J genes are TRBV20-1 and TRBJ2-1; TRBD2 might be the D (6 bases). This CDR3 comprises 16 residues. CDR1 is DFQATT and CDR2 is SNEGSKA in the germline V gene (reference sequence). V shed 3 bases and J shed 5 bases, with 20 bases lying between them. The CDR3 reads CSASDNSGEWDNEQFF. The DNA for the CDR3 is TGCAGTGCTAGCGATAATTCGGGGGAGTGGGACAATGAGCAGTTCTTC.

The chain couples TRBV9 to TRBJ2-3, with TRBD2 matching over 8 bases. Unmatched junction bases numbered 6, after V lost 4 bases and J lost 2 bases. The CDR3 is 15 residues long. The germline V gene has CDR1 SGDLS and CDR2 YYNGEE. CDR3 DNA sequence: TGTGCCAGCAGCACGTCTAGCGGGTTCACAGATACGCAGTATTTT. Residues: CASSTSSGFTDTQYF. The full variable domain, with the rest looked up from reference TRBV9 and TRBJ2-3, is DSGVTQTPKHLITATGQRVTLRCSPRSGDLSVYWYQQSLDQGLQFLIQYYNGEERAKGNILERFSAQQFPDLHSELNLSSLELGDSALYFCASSTSSGFTDTQYFGPGTRLTVL.

The rearrangement joins TRBV15 to TRBJ1-1; D ambiguous. This CDR3 has 16 residues. The germline V gene encodes CDR1 LNHNV and CDR2 YYDKDF (reference sequence). The ends were cut back, 1 base at V and 2 bases at J, with 14 bases in the middle. CDR3 DNA: TGTGCCACCAGCAGAGGAGGAACAGCCCTAAACACTGAAGCTTTCTTT. The encoded protein is CATSRGGTALNTEAFF.

This chain's CDR3 is CSGGLARYEQYF. CDR3 nucleotide sequence: TGCAGTGGAGGACTAGCCCGATACGAGCAGTACTTC. The V call is TRBV20-1, the J call TRBJ2-7; 8 positions agree with TRBD2. This CDR3 region has 12 residues. With 7 bases clipped from V and 4 bases from J, the junction kept 6 bases outside the gene matches. CDR1 and CDR2 from the germline V gene are DFQATT and SNEGSKA (reference sequence).

This chain joins TRBV4-1 and TRBJ2-4; 11 nucleotides line up with TRBD2. The germline CDR1 and CDR2 sequences are MGHRA and YSYEKL. The V and J ends lost 1 base and 1 base, in that order; junction bases with no gene match: 6. This CDR3 is 18 amino acids long. The CDR3 region has the DNA TGCGCCAGCAGCCAAGGGATAGCGGGAGGGCCTGCCAAAAACATTCAGTACTTC. Its protein is CASSQGIAGGPAKNIQYF.

The chain couples TRBV27 to TRBJ1-1, with a weak D call TRBD1 (5 bases). V gave up 5 bases and J gave up 4 bases, with 11 bases separating them. The germline CDR1 and CDR2 sequences are MNHEY and SMNVEV (reference sequence). The CDR3 contains 13 residues. The CDR3 DNA sequence: TGTGCCAGCAGTGGGCACGGGACCACTGAAGCTTTCTTT. Translated: CASSGHGTTEAFF.

The chain uses TRBV21-1 and TRBJ2-1; the table's TRBD2 call for D was not verified on the DNA. TRBV21-1 is labeled a pseudogene. The CDR3 has 17 amino acids. The CDR3 nucleotides are TGTGCCAGCAGCAAATCTTTGGGAACTAGCGGGATCGATGAGCAGTTCTTC. The encoded protein is CASSKSLGTSGIDEQFF.

A word on this clonotype: At one of its ends the junction is not consistent with the germline gene, which may arise from a read error. V is TRBV4-2 and J is TRBJ2-3, with a possible D match to TRBD1 (5 bases). This CDR3 comprises 14 residues. In germline, CDR1 is LGHNA, CDR2 YNFKEQ. CDR3 DNA sequence: TGTGCCAGCAGCCAAGAACTCATCACAGGTACGCAGTATTTT. Translating gives CASSQELITGTQYF.

In this sample, this clonotype turned up a few times. The V and J genes are TRBV6-2 or TRBV6-3 and TRBJ1-2; 8 bases fit TRBD1. CDR1 and CDR2 from the germline V gene are MNHEY and SVGEGT. CDR3 size: 14 residues. The V and J ends lost 7 bases and 8 bases, in that order; junction bases with no gene match: 12. CDR3 amino acids: CASKRRDRPDGYTF. DNA of the CDR3: TGTGCCAGCAAAAGGAGGGACAGGCCGGACGGCTACACCTTC.

This clonotype was seen once. The V and J genes are TRBV27 and TRBJ1-1, with 7 bases aligning to TRBD1. Germline V lookup: CDR1 MNHEY, CDR2 SMNVEV (reference sequence). The CDR3 sequence is 16 residues long. J was trimmed by 3 bases and V by 1 base; bases with no gene match: 8. As DNA, the CDR3 is TGTGCCAGCAGTTTATATAGGTTGGGACAGCACACTGAAGCTTTCTTT. Amino acid sequence: CASSLYRLGQHTEAFF.